The clone carrying this T cell receptor beta chain was seen once. Mismatch with germline at one junction end may stem from a read error. The authors ran a second PCR of about 7 to 11 cycles using a sample-barcoded 5' primer and a J-beta primer mix. Via MiXCR, TCRdb re-called the 5' RACE reads, giving one row per CDR3 protein. This repertoire shows 1.5 million to 2 million distinct CDR3 sequences, 34% found once; its top ten account for about 11%. The data are from a study of blood T cells in healthy people across ages. The CDR3 has 14 residues. CDR1 MNHNY and CDR2 SVGAGI come from the germline V gene (reference sequence).

The sequence was collected from a woman in her 30s in good health. V is TRBV6-6 and J is TRBJ2-5, with unresolved D. Material for sequencing was blood. This chain's CDR3 is CASGYSSAQETQYF. The CDR3 DNA sequence: TGTGCCAGCGGTTACTCTTCGGCCCAAGAGACCCAGTACTTC.